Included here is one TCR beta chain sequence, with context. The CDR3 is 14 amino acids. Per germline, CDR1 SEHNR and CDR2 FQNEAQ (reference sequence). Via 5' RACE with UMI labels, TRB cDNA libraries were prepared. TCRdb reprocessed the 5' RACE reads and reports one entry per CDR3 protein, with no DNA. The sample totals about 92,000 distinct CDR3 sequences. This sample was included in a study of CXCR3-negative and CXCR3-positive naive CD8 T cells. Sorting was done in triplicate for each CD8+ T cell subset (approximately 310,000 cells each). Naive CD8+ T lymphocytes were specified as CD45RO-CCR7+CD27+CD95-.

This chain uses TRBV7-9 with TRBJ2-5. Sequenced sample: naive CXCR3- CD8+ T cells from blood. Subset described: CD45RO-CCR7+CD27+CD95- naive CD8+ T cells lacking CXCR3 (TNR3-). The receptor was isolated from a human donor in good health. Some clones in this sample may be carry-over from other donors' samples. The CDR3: CASSLISSQETQYF.